Sequencing of this T cell receptor (beta chain) was carried out in a study of CD8 T cells in Susac syndrome. Sequencing of TCR beta was performed on blood CD8+ and CD4+ T cells. It was with random hexamers that 0.5 to 1 ug RNA was reverse transcribed. TCRdb re-derived calls from the immunoSEQ multiplex PCR reads in MiXCR, one entry per CDR3 protein. The sample lists about 200,000 distinct CDR3 sequences, 90% to 95% occurring once. The sequence came from a human donor with multiple sclerosis. Sequencing was carried out using CD4+ T cells from PBMCs.

CDR3 DNA sequence: TGTGCCAGCAGTCTCGGATTCCTAAGCAGCACAGATACGCAGTATTTT. Its protein product is CASSLGFLSSTDTQYF. The rearrangement links TRBV12-3 or TRBV12-4 to TRBJ2-3, with D unclear. The V end lost 5 bases, the J end lost 0 bases, and 15 bases lay between the germline ends. The CDR3 totals 16 residues.